Below are 3 T cell receptor beta chains sequenced from a single sample in a study of blood T cells in healthy people across ages. A second roughly 7 to 11 cycle PCR used barcoded and J-beta primers. TCRdb passed the 5' RACE reads through MiXCR, listing each CDR3 protein once. In the table there are around 990,000 distinct CDR3 sequences, roughly two fifths of which are singletons. Source material: blood. The receptors come from a man between 18 and 29 years old in good health.

This clonotype appeared a few times. V and J are TRBV20-1 and TRBJ1-1; 7 bases map to TRBD1. The CDR3 has 17 amino acids. From germline, CDR1 is DFQATT and CDR2 SNEGSKA (reference sequence). The trim removed 0 bases at V and 6 bases at J, leaving 16 bases unmatched. The CDR3 bases are TGCAGTGCTAGAGATATCGTGGCAGGGGGTAATGTCGCTGAAGCTTTCTTT. The encoded protein is CSARDIVAGGNVAEAFF.

The J gene is TRBJ1-5, the V gene TRBV27, with unresolved D. Between the trimmed V and J ends, which lost 5 bases and 4 bases, there was a span of 18 bases. Germline-derived CDR1 and CDR2 are MNHEY and SMNVEV (reference sequence). CDR3 size: 16 residues. CDR3 sequence reads: CASSASHPINNQPQHF. DNA of the CDR3: TGTGCCAGCAGTGCAAGTCACCCAATAAATAATCAGCCCCAGCATTTT.

This chain uses TRBV11-3 with TRBJ1-1; D not resolved. The CDR3 is 14 residues long. Per germline, CDR1 SGHNT and CDR2 YENEEA. V was trimmed by 5 bases and J by 1 base, leaving 11 bases between them. The CDR3 spells CASSREGTNTEAFF. Here the CDR3 DNA reads TGTGCCAGCAGCCGAGAGGGAACGAACACTGAAGCTTTCTTT.